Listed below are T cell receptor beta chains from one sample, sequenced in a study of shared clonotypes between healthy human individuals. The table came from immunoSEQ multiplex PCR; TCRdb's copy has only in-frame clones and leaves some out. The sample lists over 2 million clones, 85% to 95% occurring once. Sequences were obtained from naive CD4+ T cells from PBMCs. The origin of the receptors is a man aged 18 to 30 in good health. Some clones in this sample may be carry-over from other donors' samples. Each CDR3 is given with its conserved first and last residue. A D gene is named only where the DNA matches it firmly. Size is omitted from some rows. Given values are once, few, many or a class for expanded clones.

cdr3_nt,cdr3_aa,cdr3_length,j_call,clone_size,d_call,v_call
TGCGCCAGCAGTCTGACTAGCGGGACGGGATACAATGAGCAGTTCTTC,CASSLTSGTGYNEQFF,16,TRBJ2-1,-,TRBD2,TRBV5-1
TGTGCCAGTAGTATCCCGGGACATCCTAACCTGGGCACTAATGAAAAACTGTTTTTT,CASSIPGHPNLGTNEKLFF,19,TRBJ1-4,-,-,TRBV19
TGTGCCAGCAGCCTGACCTCGGGACAGGATGGCTACACCTTC,CASSLTSGQDGYTF,14,TRBJ1-2,once,TRBD1,TRBV7-6
TGCGCCAGCAGCCGAGGACTAGCGGGGACATACGAGCAGTACTTC,CASSRGLAGTYEQYF,15,TRBJ2-7,-,TRBD2,TRBV4-3
TGTGCCAGCAGTTTCAGAACACGACAGGGCACTGAAGCTTTCTTT,CASSFRTRQGTEAFF,15,TRBJ1-1,-,TRBD1,TRBV28
TGTGCCAGCAGTTACACGGGACAGATGAACACTGAAGCTTTCTTT,CASSYTGQMNTEAFF,15,TRBJ1-1,few,TRBD1,TRBV6-5
TGTGCCAGCAGTTTAGGCGGGATGGCCGGGACAGGGTTAGGCTACACCTTC,CASSLGGMAGTGLGYTF,17,TRBJ1-2,-,TRBD1,TRBV28
TGCGCCAGCAGCTTGGGGTTGTCCAGCTTAGCTAACTATGGCTACACCTTC,CASSLGLSSLANYGYTF,17,TRBJ1-2,-,-,TRBV5-1
TGTGCCAGCAGTTACACGTACCGGGACCAACGCAATGAGCAGTTCTTC,CASSYTYRDQRNEQFF,16,TRBJ2-1,once,-,TRBV6-5
TGCGCCAGCAGCTCCTTTAACATGAACACTGAAGCTTTCTTT,CASSSFNMNTEAFF,14,TRBJ1-1,few,-,TRBV5-1
TGTGCCAGCAGCTCCGTCCTAATGAACACTGAAGCTTTCTTT,CASSSVLMNTEAFF,14,TRBJ1-1,-,-,TRBV7-2
TGCGCCAGCAGTCAATTAACCCTAGCAACTAATGAAAAACTGTTTTTT,CASSQLTLATNEKLFF,16,TRBJ1-4,-,-,TRBV23-1
TGTGCCAGCAGCCAGGGAGGGATCTACGAGCAGTACTTC,CASSQGGIYEQYF,13,TRBJ2-7,-,TRBD2,TRBV14
TGTGCCAGCAGGAAATATGTCACTGAAGCTTTCTTT,CASRKYVTEAFF,12,TRBJ1-1,-,-,TRBV28
TGTGCCATCAGTGTAGGAGAGACCCAGTACTTC,CAISVGETQYF,11,TRBJ2-5,-,-,TRBV10-3
TGTGCCAGCAGTGGCCGGGACCTCAGATACGAGCAGTACTTC,CASSGRDLRYEQYF,14,TRBJ2-7,once,-,TRBV6-1
TGTGCCAGCAGCCCCAGGTTCGCCCTTAGCACAGATACGCAGTATTTT,CASSPRFALSTDTQYF,16,TRBJ2-3,-,-,TRBV7-8
TGTGCCAGCAGCACGGGACTAGCGGGGGATACGCAGTATTTT,CASSTGLAGDTQYF,14,TRBJ2-3,-,TRBD2,TRBV5-6
TGTGCCAGCAGAAGAGCTGGTATGGTCCCCTCGGGCTACACCTTC,CASRRAGMVPSGYTF,15,TRBJ1-2,-,-,TRBV28
TGTGCCACTAGGCTTGATACGGGAGGGCCGGACGAGCAGTACTTC,CATRLDTGGPDEQYF,15,TRBJ2-7,once,TRBD2,TRBV10-3
TGTGCCAGCAGCTTGGCATCGGAGACCCAGTACTTC,CASSLASETQYF,12,TRBJ2-5,-,-,TRBV11-2
TGCGCCAGCAGTCGAACCACAGGGAATTCCACAGATACGCAGTATTTT,CASSRTTGNSTDTQYF,16,TRBJ2-3,-,-,TRBV10-1
TGTGCCAGCAGCTCGACCACAGGGACGGGGGAGACCCAGTACTTC,CASSSTTGTGETQYF,15,TRBJ2-5,-,-,TRBV11-2
TGTGCCAGCAGTTACTCGGGGGGGGCAAACTATGGCTACACCTTC,CASSYSGGANYGYTF,15,TRBJ1-2,-,-,TRBV6-5
TGCGCCAGCAGCTTGATTCTAGACAGGAGCTCTGGGGCCAACGTCCTGACTTTC,CASSLILDRSSGANVLTF,18,TRBJ2-6,once,-,TRBV5-1
TGTGCCAGTATGACCGTTCGAGAGCAGTTCTTC,CASMTVREQFF,11,TRBJ2-1,once,-,TRBV2
TGTGCCAGCAGTTCCCTGGGACCGACGGGACGGTGGCAGTACTTC,CASSSLGPTGRWQYF,15,TRBJ2-7,-,-,TRBV28
TGTGCCAGCAGTCCGTCCTTGGGTCAGCCCCAGCATTTT,CASSPSLGQPQHF,13,TRBJ1-5,once,-,TRBV27
TGTGCCAGTAGTATCCGGACAGGGCAGACCAATCCCTACAATGAGCAGTTCTTC,CASSIRTGQTNPYNEQFF,18,TRBJ2-1,-,TRBD1,TRBV19
TGCGCCAGCAGCTTGGTCGCCGACTCCTACAATGAGCAGTTCTTC,CASSLVADSYNEQFF,15,TRBJ2-1,-,-,TRBV5-1
TGCAGCGTGTCTGGACGGAACAACTATGGCTACACCTTC,CSVSGRNNYGYTF,13,TRBJ1-2,-,-,TRBV29-1
TGTGCCAGCAGCCCGACAGGGGCAAAAAACATTCAGTACTTC,CASSPTGAKNIQYF,14,TRBJ2-4,-,TRBD1,TRBV2
TGCGCCAGCAGCTTTAGCGGGGAAGAGACCCAGTACTTC,CASSFSGEETQYF,13,TRBJ2-5,-,TRBD2,TRBV5-1
TGTGCCAGCAGTTTTATAGCGGGAGGGACTGGCGAGCAGTACTTC,CASSFIAGGTGEQYF,15,TRBJ2-7,-,TRBD2,TRBV28
TGCGCCAGCAGCCGAAGCCAAGCGCTGAGGGCAGATACGCAGTATTTT,CASSRSQALRADTQYF,16,TRBJ2-3,-,-,TRBV4-1
TGCGCCAGCAGTCAACGACGGGGGGACTCCCACAATGAGCAGTTCTTC,CASSQRRGDSHNEQFF,16,TRBJ2-1,-,TRBD2,TRBV23-1
TGTGCCATCAGTGAGGATACCAGGGGGCGCTACAATGAGCAGTTCTTC,CAISEDTRGRYNEQFF,16,TRBJ2-1,-,TRBD1,TRBV10-3
TGTGCCAGCAGCCTCTACCAGGATTCACCCCTCCACTTT,CASSLYQDSPLHF,13,TRBJ1-6,-,-,TRBV7-9
TGTGCCAGCAGTCTACGGCTCACCGGGGAGCTGTTTTTT,CASSLRLTGELFF,13,TRBJ2-2,-,-,TRBV2
TGTGCCAGCTCACCCGCGATCTCCTACAATGAGCAGTTCTTC,CASSPAISYNEQFF,14,TRBJ2-1,-,-,TRBV18
TGTGCCAGCAGCTTTGGCAGTCCCTACGAGCAGTACTTC,CASSFGSPYEQYF,13,TRBJ2-7,-,-,TRBV7-8
TGTGCCAGCTCACGAGAAGGGATAAACATTCAGTACTTC,CASSREGINIQYF,13,TRBJ2-4,-,-,TRBV18
TGTGCCAGCAGCTTAATCCCGAATATCGGGGAGCTGTTTTTT,CASSLIPNIGELFF,14,TRBJ2-2,-,-,TRBV7-3
TGTGCCAGCAGTCCCCTAGGCGGGAGCGAGTACAATGAGCAGTTCTTC,CASSPLGGSEYNEQFF,16,TRBJ2-1,-,TRBD2,TRBV28
TGTGCCAGCAGTTACGGACGGCTGCAGCCCCAGCATTTT,CASSYGRLQPQHF,13,TRBJ1-5,-,-,TRBV6-5
TGTGCCAGCAGTCGGGACCGTCGCGGCACCATATATTTT,CASSRDRRGTIYF,13,TRBJ1-3,-,-,TRBV28
TGTGCCAGCAGCCAAGAAGGGGGGCTAGCGGGAGTGACGAGCGAGCAGTACTTC,CASSQEGGLAGVTSEQYF,18,TRBJ2-7,-,TRBD2,TRBV4-2
TGTGCCAGCAGCCGTACAGGGAGTTCCGGGGAGCTGTTTTTT,CASSRTGSSGELFF,14,TRBJ2-2,-,-,TRBV14
TGTGCCAGCAGTTTAAGGTGGGATCAGCCCCAGCATTTT,CASSLRWDQPQHF,13,TRBJ1-5,few,-,TRBV28
TGCGCCAGCGGCAGGGACAGTAGCTCCTACGAGCAGTACTTC,CASGRDSSSYEQYF,14,TRBJ2-7,-,TRBD1,TRBV5-1
TGTGCCAGCAGCTCTCAACTAAGCTCGCCCACCTTC,CASSSQLSSPTF,12,TRBJ1-2,-,-,TRBV7-9
TGTGCCAGCAGCCGGGATGAGGGTAAGCAGTACTTC,CASSRDEGKQYF,12,TRBJ2-7,-,-,TRBV5-6
TGTGCCAGCAGGGGAAGAGAGGGACAGGCAGTAAACATTCAGTACTTC,CASRGREGQAVNIQYF,16,TRBJ2-4,-,TRBD1,TRBV7-3
TGCGCCAGCAGCTTGGCCACTGGCGGGAAGGCGTACAATGAGCAGTTCTTC,CASSLATGGKAYNEQFF,17,TRBJ2-1,-,-,TRBV5-1
TGCGCCAGCAGCCCCGTCGGGGGCGGAGAAGAGACCCAGTACTTC,CASSPVGGGEETQYF,15,TRBJ2-5,-,-,TRBV5-1
TGCGCCAGCAGCTTGGTCCCCACTCGGGGAGCGGGGACCACAGATACGCAGTATTTT,CASSLVPTRGAGTTDTQYF,19,TRBJ2-3,-,TRBD2,TRBV5-1
TGTGCCAGCAGCCGATCGCCCGGGCAGGGGGGCTCTGAAGCTTTCTTT,CASSRSPGQGGSEAFF,16,TRBJ1-1,-,TRBD1,TRBV11-1